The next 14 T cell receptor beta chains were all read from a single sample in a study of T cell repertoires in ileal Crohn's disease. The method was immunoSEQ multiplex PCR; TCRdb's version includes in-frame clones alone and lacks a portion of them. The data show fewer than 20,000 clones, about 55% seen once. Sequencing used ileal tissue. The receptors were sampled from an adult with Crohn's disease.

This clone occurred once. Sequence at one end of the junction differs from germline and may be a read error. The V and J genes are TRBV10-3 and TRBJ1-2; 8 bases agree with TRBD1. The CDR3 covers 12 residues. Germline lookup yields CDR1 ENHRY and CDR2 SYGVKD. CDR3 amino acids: CAISESIRGQAF. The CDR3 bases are TGTGCCATCAGTGAGTCGATCAGGGGGCAAGCCTTC.

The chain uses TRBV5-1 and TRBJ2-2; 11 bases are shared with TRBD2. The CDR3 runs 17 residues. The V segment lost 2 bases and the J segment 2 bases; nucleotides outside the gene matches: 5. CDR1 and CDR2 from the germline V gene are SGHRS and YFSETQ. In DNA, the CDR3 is TGCGCCAGCAGCTTTTCCGGGACTAGCGGAAACACCGGGGAGCTGTTTTTT. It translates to CASSFSGTSGNTGELFF.

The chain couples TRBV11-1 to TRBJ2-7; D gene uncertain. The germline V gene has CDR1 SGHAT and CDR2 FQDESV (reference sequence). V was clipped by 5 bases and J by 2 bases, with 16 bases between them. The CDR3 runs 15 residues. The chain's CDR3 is CASSAPSLRPYEQYF. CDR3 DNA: TGTGCCAGCAGCGCCCCCTCTCTGCGCCCCTACGAGCAGTACTTC.

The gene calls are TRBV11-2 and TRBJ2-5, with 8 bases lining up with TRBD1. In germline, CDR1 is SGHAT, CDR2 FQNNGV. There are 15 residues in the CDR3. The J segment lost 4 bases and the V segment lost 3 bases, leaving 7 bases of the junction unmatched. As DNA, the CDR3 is TGTGCCAGCAGCTTTGGCCAGGGGGCAGGAGAGACCCAGTACTTC. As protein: CASSFGQGAGETQYF.

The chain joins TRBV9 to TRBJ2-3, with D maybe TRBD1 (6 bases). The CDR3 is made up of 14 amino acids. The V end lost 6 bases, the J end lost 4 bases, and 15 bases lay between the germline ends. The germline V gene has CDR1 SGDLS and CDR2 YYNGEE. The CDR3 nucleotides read TGTGCCAGCACCGGGACAAGTGGTCCAGATACGCAGTATTTT. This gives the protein CASTGTSGPDTQYF. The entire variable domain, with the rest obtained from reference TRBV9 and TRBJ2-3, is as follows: DSGVTQTPKHLITATGQRVTLRCSPRSGDLSVYWYQQSLDQGLQFLIQYYNGEERAKGNILERFSAQQFPDLHSELNLSSLELGDSALYFCASTGTSGPDTQYFGPGTRLTVL.

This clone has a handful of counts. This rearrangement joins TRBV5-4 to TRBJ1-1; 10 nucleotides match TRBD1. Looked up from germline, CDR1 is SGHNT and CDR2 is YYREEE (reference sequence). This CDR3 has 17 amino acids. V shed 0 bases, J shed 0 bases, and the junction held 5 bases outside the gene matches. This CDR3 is CASSLEGQGRMNTEAFF. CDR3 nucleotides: TGTGCCAGCAGCTTGGAGGGACAGGGGAGAATGAACACTGAAGCTTTCTTT. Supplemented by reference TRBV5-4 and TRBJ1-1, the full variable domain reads ETGVTQSPTHLIKTRGQQVTLRCSSQSGHNTVSWYQQALGQGPQFIFQYYREEENGRGNFPPRFSGLQFPNYSSELNVNALELDDSALYLCASSLEGQGRMNTEAFFGQGTRLTVV.

In DNA form, the CDR3 reads TGCGCCAGCCGGCGGGCAGACTTTGGCTACACCTTC. Protein product: CASRRADFGYTF. V and J are TRBV5-1 and TRBJ1-2, with D unresolved. Between the trimmed V and J ends, which lost 7 bases and 7 bases, there was a span of 14 bases. The CDR3 length is 12 residues. Per the germline V gene, CDR1 is SGHRS and CDR2 is YFSETQ.

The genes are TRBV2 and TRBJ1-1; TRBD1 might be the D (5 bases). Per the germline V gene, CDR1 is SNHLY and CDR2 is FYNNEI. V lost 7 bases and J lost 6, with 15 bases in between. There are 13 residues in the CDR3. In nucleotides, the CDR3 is TGTGCCAGCAAGCTGGGGGGGGGATCTGAAGCTTTCTTT. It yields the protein CASKLGGGSEAFF.

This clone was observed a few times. CDR3 sequence (DNA): TGTGCCACCTCCCCAAGTGAGGACAAGACCTACGAGCAGTACTTC. Translation: CATSPSEDKTYEQYF. The chain uses TRBV19 and TRBJ2-7; possibly TRBD1 for D (5 bases). The germline V gene has CDR1 LNHDA and CDR2 SQIVND (reference sequence). Trimming cost V 10 bases and J 2 bases, with 21 bases left between them. The CDR3 has 15 residues.

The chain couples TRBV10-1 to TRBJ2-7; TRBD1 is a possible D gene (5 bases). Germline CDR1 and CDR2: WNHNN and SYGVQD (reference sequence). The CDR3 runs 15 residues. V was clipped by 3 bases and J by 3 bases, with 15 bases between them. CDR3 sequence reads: CASSERGSRYYEQYF. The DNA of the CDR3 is TGCGCCAGCAGTGAAAGGGGTAGCCGCTACTACGAGCAGTACTTC.

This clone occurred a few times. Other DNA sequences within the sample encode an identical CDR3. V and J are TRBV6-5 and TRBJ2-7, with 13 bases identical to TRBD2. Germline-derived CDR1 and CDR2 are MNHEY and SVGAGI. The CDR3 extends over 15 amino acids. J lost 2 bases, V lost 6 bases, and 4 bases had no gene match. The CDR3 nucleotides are TGTGCCAGCAGGCCGGGACTAGCGGGAACCTACGAGCAGTACTTC. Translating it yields CASRPGLAGTYEQYF.

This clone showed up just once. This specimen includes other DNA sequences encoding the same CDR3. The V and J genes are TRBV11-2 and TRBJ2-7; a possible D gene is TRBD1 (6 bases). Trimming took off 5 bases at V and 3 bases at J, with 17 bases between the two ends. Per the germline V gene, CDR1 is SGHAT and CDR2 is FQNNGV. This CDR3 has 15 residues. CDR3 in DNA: TGTGCCAGCAGCCTAAACCGGGACACCTACTACGAGCAGTACTTC. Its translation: CASSLNRDTYYEQYF.

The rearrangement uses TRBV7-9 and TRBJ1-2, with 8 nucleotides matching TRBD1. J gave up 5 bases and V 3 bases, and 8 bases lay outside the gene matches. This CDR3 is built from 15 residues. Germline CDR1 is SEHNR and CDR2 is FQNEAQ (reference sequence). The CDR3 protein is CASSFFSGGWYGYTF. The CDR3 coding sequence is TGTGCCAGCAGCTTTTTTTCAGGGGGCTGGTATGGCTACACCTTC.

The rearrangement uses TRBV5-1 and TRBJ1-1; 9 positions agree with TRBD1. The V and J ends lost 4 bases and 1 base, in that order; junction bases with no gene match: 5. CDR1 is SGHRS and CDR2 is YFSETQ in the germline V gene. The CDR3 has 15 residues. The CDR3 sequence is CASSTGQGGNTEAFF. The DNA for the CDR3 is TGCGCCAGCAGCACGGGACAGGGAGGGAACACTGAAGCTTTCTTT.